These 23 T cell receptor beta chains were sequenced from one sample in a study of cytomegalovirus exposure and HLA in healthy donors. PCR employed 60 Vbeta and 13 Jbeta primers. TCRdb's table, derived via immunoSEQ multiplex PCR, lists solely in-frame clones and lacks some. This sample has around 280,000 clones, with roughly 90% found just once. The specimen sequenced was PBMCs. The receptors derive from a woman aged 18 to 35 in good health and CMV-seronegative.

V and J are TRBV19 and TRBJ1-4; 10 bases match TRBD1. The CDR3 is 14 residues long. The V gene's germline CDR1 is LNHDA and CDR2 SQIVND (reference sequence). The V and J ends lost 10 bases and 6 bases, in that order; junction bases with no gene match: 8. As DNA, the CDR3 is TGTGCCACCTCAATCGGGACAGGGGATGAAAAACTGTTTTTT. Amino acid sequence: CATSIGTGDEKLFF.

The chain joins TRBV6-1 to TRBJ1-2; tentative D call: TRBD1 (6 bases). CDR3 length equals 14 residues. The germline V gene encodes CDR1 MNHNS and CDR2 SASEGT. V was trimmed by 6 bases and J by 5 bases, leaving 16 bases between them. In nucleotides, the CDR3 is TGTGCCAGCAGGGCTGGGACAAATGTATATGGCTACACCTTC. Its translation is CASRAGTNVYGYTF.

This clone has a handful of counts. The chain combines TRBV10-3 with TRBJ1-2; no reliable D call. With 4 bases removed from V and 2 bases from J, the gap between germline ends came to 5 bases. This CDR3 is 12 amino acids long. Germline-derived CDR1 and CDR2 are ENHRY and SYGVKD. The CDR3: CAISAQNYGYTF. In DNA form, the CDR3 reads TGTGCCATCAGTGCGCAGAACTATGGCTACACCTTC.

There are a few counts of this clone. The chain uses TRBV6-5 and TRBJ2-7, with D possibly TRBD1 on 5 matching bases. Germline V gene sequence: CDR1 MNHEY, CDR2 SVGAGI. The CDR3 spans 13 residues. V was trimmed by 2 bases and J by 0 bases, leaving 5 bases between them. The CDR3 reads CASSYDSSYEQYF. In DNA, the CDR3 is TGTGCCAGCAGTTACGACAGCTCCTACGAGCAGTACTTC.

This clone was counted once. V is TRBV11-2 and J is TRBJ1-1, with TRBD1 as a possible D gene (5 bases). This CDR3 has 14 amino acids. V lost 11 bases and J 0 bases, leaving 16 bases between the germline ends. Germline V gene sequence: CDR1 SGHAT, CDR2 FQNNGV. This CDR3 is CASWEGPLNTEAFF. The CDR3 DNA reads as TGTGCCTCCTGGGAGGGGCCGCTGAACACTGAAGCTTTCTTT.

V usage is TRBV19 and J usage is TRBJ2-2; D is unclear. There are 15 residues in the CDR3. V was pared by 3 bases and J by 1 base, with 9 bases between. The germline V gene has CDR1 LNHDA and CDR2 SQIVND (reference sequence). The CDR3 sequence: CASSINTKNTGELFF. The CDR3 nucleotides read TGTGCCAGTAGTATTAACACGAAGAACACCGGGGAGCTGTTTTTT.

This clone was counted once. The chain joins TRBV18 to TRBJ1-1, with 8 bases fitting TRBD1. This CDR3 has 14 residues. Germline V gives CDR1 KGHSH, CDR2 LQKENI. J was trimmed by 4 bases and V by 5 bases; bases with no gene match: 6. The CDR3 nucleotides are TGTGCCAGCTCAATCCAGGGGGCAGTCACTGAAGCTTTCTTT. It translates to CASSIQGAVTEAFF.

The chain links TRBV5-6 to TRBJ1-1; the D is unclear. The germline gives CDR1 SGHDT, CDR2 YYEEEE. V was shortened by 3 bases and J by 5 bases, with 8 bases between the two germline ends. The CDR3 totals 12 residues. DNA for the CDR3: TGTGCCAGCAGCTCTCCCCCTACTGAAGCTTTCTTT. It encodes CASSSPPTEAFF.

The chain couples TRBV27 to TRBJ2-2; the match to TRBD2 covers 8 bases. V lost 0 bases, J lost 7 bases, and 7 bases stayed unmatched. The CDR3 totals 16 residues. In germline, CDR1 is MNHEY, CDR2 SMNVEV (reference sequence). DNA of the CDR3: TGTGCCAGCAGTTTATCCGTCGGGGGGGCTATCGGGGAGCTGTTTTTT. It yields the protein CASSLSVGGAIGELFF.

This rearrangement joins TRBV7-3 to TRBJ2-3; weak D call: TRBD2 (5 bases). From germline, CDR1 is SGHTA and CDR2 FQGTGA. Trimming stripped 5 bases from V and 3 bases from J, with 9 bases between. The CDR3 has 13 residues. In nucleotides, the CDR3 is TGTGCCAGCAGCCGTGGGGAGACAGATACGCAGTATTTT. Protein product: CASSRGETDTQYF.

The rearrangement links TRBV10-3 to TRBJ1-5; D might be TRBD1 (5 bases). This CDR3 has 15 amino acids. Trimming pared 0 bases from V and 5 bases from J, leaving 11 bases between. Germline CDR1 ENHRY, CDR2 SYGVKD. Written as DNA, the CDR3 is TGTGCCATCAGTGAGTCGCCAGGGTCCTATCAGCCCCAGCATTTT. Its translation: CAISESPGSYQPQHF.

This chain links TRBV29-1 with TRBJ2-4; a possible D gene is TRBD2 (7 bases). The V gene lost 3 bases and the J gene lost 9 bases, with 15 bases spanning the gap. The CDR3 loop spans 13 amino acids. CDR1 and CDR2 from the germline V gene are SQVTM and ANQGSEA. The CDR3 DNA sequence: TGCAGCGTTGAGGGGGGGCTCCTGGGCATTCAGTACTTC. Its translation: CSVEGGLLGIQYF.

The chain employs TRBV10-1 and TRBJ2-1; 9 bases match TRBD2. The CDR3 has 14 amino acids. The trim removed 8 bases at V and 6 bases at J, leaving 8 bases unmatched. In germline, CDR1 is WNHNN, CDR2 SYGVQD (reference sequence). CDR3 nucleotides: TGCGCCAGCGGGGCGGGCGGGGGGGGCAATGAGCAGTTCTTC. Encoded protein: CASGAGGGGNEQFF.

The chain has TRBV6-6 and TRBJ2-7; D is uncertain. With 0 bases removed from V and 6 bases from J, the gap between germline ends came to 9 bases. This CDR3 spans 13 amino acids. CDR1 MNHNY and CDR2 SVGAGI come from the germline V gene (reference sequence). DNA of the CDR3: TGTGCCAGCAGTTACTCGCGTTACGGCGAGCAGTACTTC. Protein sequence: CASSYSRYGEQYF.

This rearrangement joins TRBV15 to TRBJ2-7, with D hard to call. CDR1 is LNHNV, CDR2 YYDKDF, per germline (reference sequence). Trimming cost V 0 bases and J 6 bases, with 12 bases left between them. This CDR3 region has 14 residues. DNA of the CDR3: TGTGCCACCAGCAGAGATCGAGGTCCGGGCGAGCAGTACTTC. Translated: CATSRDRGPGEQYF.

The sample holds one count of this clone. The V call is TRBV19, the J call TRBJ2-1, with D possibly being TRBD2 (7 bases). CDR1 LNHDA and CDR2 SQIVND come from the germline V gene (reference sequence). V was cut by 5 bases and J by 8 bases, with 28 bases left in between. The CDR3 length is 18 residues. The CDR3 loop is CASSPSLTRTRGVHEQFF. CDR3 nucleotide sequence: TGTGCCAGTAGTCCAAGCCTCACTCGGACTAGGGGGGTACATGAGCAGTTCTTC.

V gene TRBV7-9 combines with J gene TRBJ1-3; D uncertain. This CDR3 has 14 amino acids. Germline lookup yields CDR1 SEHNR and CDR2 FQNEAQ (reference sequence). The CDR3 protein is CAYQREPSGNTIYF. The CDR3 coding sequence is TGTGCATACCAAAGGGAGCCCTCTGGAAACACCATATATTTT.

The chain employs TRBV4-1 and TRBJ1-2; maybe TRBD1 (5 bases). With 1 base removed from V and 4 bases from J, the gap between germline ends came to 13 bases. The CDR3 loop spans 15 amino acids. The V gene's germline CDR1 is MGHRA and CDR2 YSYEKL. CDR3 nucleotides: TGCGCCAGCAGCCAAGGGATAACAGGCAGCTATGGCTACACCTTC. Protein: CASSQGITGSYGYTF.

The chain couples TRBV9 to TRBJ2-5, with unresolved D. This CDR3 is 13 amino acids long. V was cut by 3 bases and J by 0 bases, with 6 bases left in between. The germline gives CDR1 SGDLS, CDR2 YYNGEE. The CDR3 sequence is CASSESDQETQYF. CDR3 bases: TGTGCCAGCAGCGAAAGCGACCAAGAGACCCAGTACTTC.

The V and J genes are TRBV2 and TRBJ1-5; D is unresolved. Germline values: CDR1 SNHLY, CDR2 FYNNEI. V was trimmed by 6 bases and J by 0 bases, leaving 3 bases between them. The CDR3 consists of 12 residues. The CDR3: CASSYSNQPQHF. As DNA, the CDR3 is TGTGCCAGCAGCTATAGCAATCAGCCCCAGCATTTT. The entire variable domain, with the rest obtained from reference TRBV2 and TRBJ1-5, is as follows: EPEVTQTPSHQVTQMGQEVILRCVPISNHLYFYWYRQILGQKVEFLVSFYNNEISEKSEIFDDQFSVERPDGSNFTLKIRSTKLEDSAMYFCASSYSNQPQHFGDGTRLSIL.

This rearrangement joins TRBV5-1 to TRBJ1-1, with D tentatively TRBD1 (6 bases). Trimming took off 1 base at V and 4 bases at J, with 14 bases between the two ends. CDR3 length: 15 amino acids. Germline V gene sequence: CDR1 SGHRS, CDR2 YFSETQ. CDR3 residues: CASSLSGGRFTEAFF. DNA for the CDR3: TGCGCCAGCAGCTTGTCGGGGGGCAGGTTCACTGAAGCTTTCTTT.

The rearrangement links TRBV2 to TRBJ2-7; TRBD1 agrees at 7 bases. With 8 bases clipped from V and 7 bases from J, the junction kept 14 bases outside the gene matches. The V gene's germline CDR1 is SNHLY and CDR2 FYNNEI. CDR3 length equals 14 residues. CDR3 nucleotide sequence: TGTGCCAGCGACGACAGGGCCTCCTTTAAAGAGCAGTACTTC. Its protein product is CASDDRASFKEQYF. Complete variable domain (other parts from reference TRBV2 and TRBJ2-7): EPEVTQTPSHQVTQMGQEVILRCVPISNHLYFYWYRQILGQKVEFLVSFYNNEISEKSEIFDDQFSVERPDGSNFTLKIRSTKLEDSAMYFCASDDRASFKEQYFGPGTRLTVT.

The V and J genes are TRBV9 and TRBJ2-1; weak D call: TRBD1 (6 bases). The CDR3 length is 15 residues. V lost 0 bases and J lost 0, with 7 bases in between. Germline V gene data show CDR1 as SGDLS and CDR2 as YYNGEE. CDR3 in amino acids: CASSVGTVSYNEQFF. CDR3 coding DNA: TGTGCCAGCAGCGTAGGGACAGTCTCCTACAATGAGCAGTTCTTC.